The sequence of this T cell receptor (beta chain) was determined in a study of OX40 agonist ivuxolimab in advanced cancers. In the case of this clone: Antigen: not known.

General study results and limits: In the 0.1 to 3.0 mg/kg range, CD4+ and CD8+ blood T cells had expanded clonally by week 6.

Profiling relied on immunoSEQ multiplex PCR, and the TCRdb table lists in-frame clones only, not all of them. The sample lists some 67,000 clones; approximately 80% were seen once. CDR3 length equals 14 residues. Germline CDR1 SGHRS, CDR2 YFSETQ. Trimming removed 4 bases from V and 7 bases from J; junction bases left unmatched: 8. Source: CD4+ or CD8+ T cells sorted from blood, taken in a trial of the OX40 agonist ivuxolimab. The clonotype originates from an adult with an advanced solid tumor such as melanoma, head and neck, liver or kidney cancer. The chain is built from TRBV5-1 and TRBJ2-5, with 9 positions matching TRBD1. The CDR3 DNA reads TGCGCCAGCAGCAACCTGGACAGGGGCAGGACCCAGTACTTC. It specifies CASSNLDRGRTQYF.